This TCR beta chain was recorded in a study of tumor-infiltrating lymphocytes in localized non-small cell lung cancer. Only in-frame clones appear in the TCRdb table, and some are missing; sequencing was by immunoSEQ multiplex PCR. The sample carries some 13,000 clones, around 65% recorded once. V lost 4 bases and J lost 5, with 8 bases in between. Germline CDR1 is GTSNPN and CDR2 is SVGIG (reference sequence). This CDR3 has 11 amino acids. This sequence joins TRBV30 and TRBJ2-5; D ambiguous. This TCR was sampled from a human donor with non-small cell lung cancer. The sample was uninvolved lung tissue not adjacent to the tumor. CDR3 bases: TGTGCCTGGACCGTTGCGGAGACCCAGTACTTC. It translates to CAWTVAETQYF.